Listed below are T cell receptor beta chains from one sample, sequenced in a study. MiXCR, run by TCRdb on the RT-PCR reads, gives a single entry per CDR3 protein. The table includes about 680,000 distinct CDR3 sequences, 14% detected once. The sequenced sample consisted of memory CD4+ T cells from blood. The receptors derive from a female donor in good health, serving as a healthy control. Each CDR3 is given with its conserved first and last residue. D genes are given only for firm matches. Size values are once, few and many counts, or a class for expanded clones, and some rows have none.

clone size: -; CDR3 length: 11; V gene: TRBV24-1; J gene: TRBJ2-1; D gene: -; CDR3 DNA: TGTGCCACCAGTGATATGGGGGGCTTGTTCTTC; CDR3 protein: CATSDMGGLFF
clone size: many; CDR3 length: 14; V gene: TRBV29-1; J gene: TRBJ2-1; D gene: TRBD1; CDR3 DNA: TGCAGCGTTCACGGGACAGGGGGCTTCTATGAGCAGTTCTTC; CDR3 protein: CSVHGTGGFYEQFF
clone size: -; CDR3 length: 17; V gene: TRBV2; J gene: TRBJ1-4; D gene: -; CDR3 DNA: TGTGCCAGCAGTGCCCAAACGGGGGTACTTACTAATGAAAAACTGTTTTTT; CDR3 protein: CASSAQTGVLTNEKLFF
clone size: many; CDR3 length: 17; V gene: TRBV7-2; J gene: TRBJ2-1; D gene: TRBD2; CDR3 DNA: TGTGCCAGCAGCTCGGGACTAGCGGGAGGGGGAGGCAATGAGCAGTTCTTC; CDR3 protein: CASSSGLAGGGGNEQFF
clone size: -; CDR3 length: 15; V gene: TRBV3-1; J gene: TRBJ1-6; D gene: TRBD1; CDR3 DNA: TGTGCCAGCAGCCAGGGTGGCAGGGGGGGATCACCCCTCCACTTT; CDR3 protein: CASSQGGRGGSPLHF
clone size: few; CDR3 length: 15; V gene: TRBV7-9; J gene: TRBJ1-1; D gene: -; CDR3 DNA: TGTGCCAGCAGCTTATCCAACAGTTGGAACACTGAAGCTTTCTTT; CDR3 protein: CASSLSNSWNTEAFF
clone size: many; CDR3 length: 15; V gene: TRBV5-5; J gene: TRBJ1-6; D gene: -; CDR3 DNA: TGTGCCAGCAGCCGCGAGGGGGGGATAAATTCACCCCTCCACTTT; CDR3 protein: CASSREGGINSPLHF
clone size: many; CDR3 length: 15; V gene: TRBV24-1; J gene: TRBJ2-3; D gene: -; CDR3 DNA: TGTGCCACCAGTGATTTAAGGCCGGGGGAAGATACGCAGTATTTT; CDR3 protein: CATSDLRPGEDTQYF
clone size: -; CDR3 length: 16; V gene: TRBV11-2; J gene: TRBJ2-7; D gene: TRBD1; CDR3 DNA: TGTGCCAGCAGTGTAAGGGCGGGACAGGGCAACAACGAGCAGTACTTC; CDR3 protein: CASSVRAGQGNNEQYF
clone size: few; CDR3 length: 15; V gene: TRBV6-1; J gene: TRBJ2-7; D gene: -; CDR3 DNA: TGTGCCAGCAGTGAGCAGGGGGGCGAGTCCTACGAGCAGTACTTC; CDR3 protein: CASSEQGGESYEQYF
clone size: -; CDR3 length: 18; V gene: TRBV5-5; J gene: TRBJ1-1; D gene: TRBD1; CDR3 DNA: TGTGCCAGCAGGATTGGAGGACAGGGTGGAGTGTGGGGCACTGAAGCTTTCTTT; CDR3 protein: CASRIGGQGGVWGTEAFF
clone size: -; CDR3 length: 15; V gene: TRBV20-1; J gene: TRBJ2-1; D gene: TRBD2; CDR3 DNA: TGCAGTGCTTCGGGGAGCGGGAGGACCGAGGTTGAGCAGTTCTTC; CDR3 protein: CSASGSGRTEVEQFF
clone size: -; CDR3 length: 14; V gene: TRBV6-1; J gene: TRBJ1-5; D gene: -; CDR3 DNA: TGTGCCAGCAGCCAGGCCGATAGCAATCAGCCCCAGCATTTT; CDR3 protein: CASSQADSNQPQHF
clone size: few; CDR3 length: 15; V gene: TRBV6-5; J gene: TRBJ1-6; D gene: -; CDR3 DNA: TGTGCCAGCAGTTACTCGACACCAACGCTTTCACCCCTCCACTTT; CDR3 protein: CASSYSTPTLSPLHF
clone size: few; CDR3 length: 14; V gene: TRBV5-1; J gene: TRBJ1-2; D gene: -; CDR3 DNA: TGCGCCAGCAGCTTGGTCGGACATCAGTATGGCTACACCTTC; CDR3 protein: CASSLVGHQYGYTF
clone size: few; CDR3 length: 12; V gene: TRBV27; J gene: TRBJ2-1; D gene: -; CDR3 DNA: TGTGCCAGCAGAGAGCCCTACAATGAGCAGTTCTTC; CDR3 protein: CASREPYNEQFF
clone size: many; CDR3 length: 15; V gene: TRBV6-5; J gene: TRBJ2-7; D gene: TRBD1; CDR3 DNA: TGTGCCAGCAGTCCACAACAGGGGGCTAGGGACGAGCAGTACTTC; CDR3 protein: CASSPQQGARDEQYF
clone size: -; CDR3 length: 17; V gene: TRBV21-1; J gene: TRBJ2-7; D gene: -; CDR3 DNA: TGTGCCAGCAGCAAGGGACTAGCGGGAGGTAGTTCCTACGAGCAGTACTTC; CDR3 protein: CASSKGLAGGSSYEQYF
clone size: many; CDR3 length: 12; V gene: TRBV13; J gene: TRBJ1-2; D gene: -; CDR3 DNA: TGTGCCAGCAGCTTAGTTGGGCACGGCTACACCTTC; CDR3 protein: CASSLVGHGYTF
clone size: many; CDR3 length: 15; V gene: TRBV6-5; J gene: TRBJ2-1; D gene: -; CDR3 DNA: TGTGCCAGCAGTGCCCCGGGACTGTCAGCCGATGAGCAGTTCTTC; CDR3 protein: CASSAPGLSADEQFF
clone size: -; CDR3 length: 14; V gene: TRBV2; J gene: TRBJ2-2; D gene: -; CDR3 DNA: TGTGCCAGCAGTGGAGGTCAGAGGGCCGGGGAGCTGTTTTTT; CDR3 protein: CASSGGQRAGELFF
clone size: many; CDR3 length: 14; V gene: TRBV20-1; J gene: TRBJ2-3; D gene: TRBD2; CDR3 DNA: TGCAGTGCTAAACTAGCGGGGGGCACAGATACGCAGTATTTT; CDR3 protein: CSAKLAGGTDTQYF
clone size: many; CDR3 length: 15; V gene: TRBV20-1; J gene: TRBJ2-3; D gene: TRBD2; CDR3 DNA: TGCAGTGCTACTCCGGCGGGGGGTTCAAGAGATACGCAGTATTTT; CDR3 protein: CSATPAGGSRDTQYF
clone size: -; CDR3 length: 18; V gene: TRBV27; J gene: TRBJ2-1; D gene: -; CDR3 DNA: TGTGCCAGCAGTCGCCCCCGGGCAGGTGGGGGGTCCTACAATGAGCAGTTCTTC; CDR3 protein: CASSRPRAGGGSYNEQFF
clone size: -; CDR3 length: 14; V gene: TRBV5-1; J gene: TRBJ1-3; D gene: -; CDR3 DNA: TGCGCCAGCAGCTTGGGGGGGCTGAAGGACACCATATATTTT; CDR3 protein: CASSLGGLKDTIYF
clone size: -; CDR3 length: 13; V gene: TRBV30; J gene: TRBJ1-2; D gene: TRBD1; CDR3 DNA: TGTGCCTGGAAGCGACAGGGTCAACATGGCTACACCTTC; CDR3 protein: CAWKRQGQHGYTF
clone size: many; CDR3 length: 15; V gene: TRBV4-1; J gene: TRBJ2-3; D gene: -; CDR3 DNA: TGCGCCAGCCGAGCCAAGGCCCCCACCACAGATACGCAGTATTTT; CDR3 protein: CASRAKAPTTDTQYF
clone size: many; CDR3 length: 14; V gene: TRBV6-5; J gene: TRBJ1-6; D gene: -; CDR3 DNA: TGTGCCAGCAGTTACTCGCCACAACAAGCACCCCTCCACTTT; CDR3 protein: CASSYSPQQAPLHF
clone size: -; CDR3 length: 14; V gene: TRBV27; J gene: TRBJ1-5; D gene: -; CDR3 DNA: TGTGCCAGCAGTTCCCCCCATAGCAATCAGCCCCAGCATTTT; CDR3 protein: CASSSPHSNQPQHF
clone size: -; CDR3 length: 15; V gene: TRBV12-3/TRBV12-4; J gene: TRBJ2-5; D gene: -; CDR3 DNA: TGTGCCAGCAGTTTCTCCACAGGGACCCAAGAGACCCAGTACTTC; CDR3 protein: CASSFSTGTQETQYF
clone size: many; CDR3 length: 14; V gene: TRBV29-1; J gene: TRBJ1-2; D gene: -; CDR3 DNA: TGCAGCGTTGATATGGGAAGGGGTAGCTATGGCTACACCTTC; CDR3 protein: CSVDMGRGSYGYTF
clone size: few; CDR3 length: 13; V gene: TRBV20-1; J gene: TRBJ1-5; D gene: -; CDR3 DNA: TGCAGTGCTAGCCCAGGGTTTGAACAGCCCCAGCATTTT; CDR3 protein: CSASPGFEQPQHF
clone size: -; CDR3 length: 13; V gene: TRBV5-1; J gene: TRBJ2-5; D gene: -; CDR3 DNA: TGCGCCAGCAGCTGGAATAGCTTGGAGACCCAGTACTTC; CDR3 protein: CASSWNSLETQYF
clone size: many; CDR3 length: 16; V gene: TRBV6-5; J gene: TRBJ2-1; D gene: -; CDR3 DNA: TGTGCCAGCAGTTACTCGGGTAGATCCACCTACAATGAGCAGTTCTTC; CDR3 protein: CASSYSGRSTYNEQFF
clone size: many; CDR3 length: 12; V gene: TRBV11-2; J gene: TRBJ1-2; D gene: -; CDR3 DNA: TGTGCCAGCGCCAGGGCTAACTATGGCTACACCTTC; CDR3 protein: CASARANYGYTF
clone size: -; CDR3 length: 15; V gene: TRBV20-1; J gene: TRBJ1-2; D gene: TRBD1; CDR3 DNA: TGCAGTGCTAGGCCCCCGGGACAGGGGGCGGGTGGCTACACCTTC; CDR3 protein: CSARPPGQGAGGYTF
clone size: -; CDR3 length: 12; V gene: TRBV7-2; J gene: TRBJ2-3; D gene: -; CDR3 DNA: TGTGCCAGCAGCCTCAGGTCAGATATGCAGTATTTT; CDR3 protein: CASSLRSDMQYF
clone size: many; CDR3 length: 16; V gene: TRBV7-9; J gene: TRBJ2-3; D gene: -; CDR3 DNA: TGTGCCAGCAGCTCCCCGACTAGAGGGGGCACAGATACGCAGTATTTT; CDR3 protein: CASSSPTRGGTDTQYF
clone size: -; CDR3 length: 15; V gene: TRBV5-1; J gene: TRBJ1-1; D gene: -; CDR3 DNA: TGCGCCAGCAGCCCGGGAGGTATCATGAACACTGAAGCTTTCTTT; CDR3 protein: CASSPGGIMNTEAFF
clone size: -; CDR3 length: 16; V gene: TRBV20-1; J gene: TRBJ2-1; D gene: TRBD2; CDR3 DNA: TGCAGTGCTAGTTCCGGGACTAGCGGGACGAGGAATGAGCAGTTCTTC; CDR3 protein: CSASSGTSGTRNEQFF
clone size: -; CDR3 length: 15; V gene: TRBV6-2/TRBV6-3; J gene: TRBJ2-5; D gene: TRBD2; CDR3 DNA: TGTGCCAGCAGTGGACTAGCGGGAGTTTCAGAGACCCAGTACTTC; CDR3 protein: CASSGLAGVSETQYF
clone size: -; CDR3 length: 14; V gene: TRBV6-2/TRBV6-3; J gene: TRBJ2-7; D gene: -; CDR3 DNA: TGTGCCAGCAGTTACTTCGTCGCGGCCTACGAGCAGTACTTC; CDR3 protein: CASSYFVAAYEQYF
clone size: few; CDR3 length: 13; V gene: TRBV20-1; J gene: TRBJ2-3; D gene: TRBD2; CDR3 DNA: TGCAGTGCTGGACTAGCGGGAACGGATACGCAGTATTTT; CDR3 protein: CSAGLAGTDTQYF
clone size: few; CDR3 length: 13; V gene: TRBV20-1; J gene: TRBJ2-3; D gene: -; CDR3 DNA: TGCAGTGCTAGAGATTTGGGGGGAGATACGCAGTATTTT; CDR3 protein: CSARDLGGDTQYF
clone size: few; CDR3 length: 15; V gene: TRBV19; J gene: TRBJ2-7; D gene: -; CDR3 DNA: TGTGCCAGTAGTACCCCCGGGACAACCTACTACGAGCAGTACTTC; CDR3 protein: CASSTPGTTYYEQYF
clone size: many; CDR3 length: 15; V gene: TRBV18; J gene: TRBJ2-1; D gene: TRBD1; CDR3 DNA: TGTGCCAGCTCGTCCCTCGGACAGGGGGTCAATGAGCAGTTCTTC; CDR3 protein: CASSSLGQGVNEQFF
clone size: many; CDR3 length: 18; V gene: TRBV4-1; J gene: TRBJ2-1; D gene: TRBD2; CDR3 DNA: TGCGCCAGCAGCCAAAAGATAGCGGGAGATGTTTCCTACAATGAGCAGTTCTTC; CDR3 protein: CASSQKIAGDVSYNEQFF
clone size: many; CDR3 length: 13; V gene: TRBV20-1; J gene: TRBJ2-1; D gene: -; CDR3 DNA: TGCAGTGCTGGTAATCCGGGAGTCTATGAGCAGTTCTTC; CDR3 protein: CSAGNPGVYEQFF
clone size: many; CDR3 length: 15; V gene: TRBV20-1; J gene: TRBJ2-7; D gene: -; CDR3 DNA: TGCAGTGCTAGCCTGGACAGACTTGGCTCCTACGAGCAGTACTTC; CDR3 protein: CSASLDRLGSYEQYF
clone size: few; CDR3 length: 16; V gene: TRBV4-1; J gene: TRBJ2-1; D gene: -; CDR3 DNA: TGCGCCAGCAGCCAAGTCATCGGGCGGCGGCAAGGTGAGCAGTTCTTC; CDR3 protein: CASSQVIGRRQGEQFF
clone size: -; CDR3 length: 13; V gene: TRBV20-1; J gene: TRBJ1-6; D gene: -; CDR3 DNA: TGCAGTGCTCAGCAGGGGCCTAATTCACCCCTCCACTTT; CDR3 protein: CSAQQGPNSPLHF
clone size: few; CDR3 length: 15; V gene: TRBV12-3/TRBV12-4; J gene: TRBJ1-2; D gene: -; CDR3 DNA: TGTGCCAGCAGTTTGATAGGGCGAGCTAACTATGGCTACACCTTC; CDR3 protein: CASSLIGRANYGYTF
clone size: many; CDR3 length: 13; V gene: TRBV7-2; J gene: TRBJ2-5; D gene: -; CDR3 DNA: TGTGCCAGCAGCTTAGTATATCAAGAGACCCAGTACTTC; CDR3 protein: CASSLVYQETQYF
clone size: few; CDR3 length: 14; V gene: TRBV6-1; J gene: TRBJ2-7; D gene: -; CDR3 DNA: TGTGCCAGCAGATTTATCAGTAATAACTACGAGCAGTACTTC; CDR3 protein: CASRFISNNYEQYF